This TCR beta chain comes out of a study of blood T cell repertoires in COVID-19. Across the study: Acute and convalescent COVID-19 samples came from the United States, Italy and Spain.

Germline V gene sequence: CDR1 SGHAT, CDR2 FQNNGV. Between the trimmed V and J ends, which lost 3 bases and 4 bases, there was a span of 13 bases. The CDR3 is made up of 14 amino acids. Produced via immunoSEQ multiplex PCR; TCRdb's table is partial and in-frame only. In the table there are about 40,000 clones, roughly 88% of which are singletons. The sequenced sample was peripheral blood. The receptor was derived from a woman aged 65 to 85 with acute or convalescent COVID-19. The rearrangement links TRBV11-2 to TRBJ2-7, with TRBD2 as a possible D gene (6 bases). The CDR3 DNA reads as TGTGCCAGCAGCTTGATGGGTGGGGGGTACGAGCAGTACGTC. Residues: CASSLMGGGYEQYV.